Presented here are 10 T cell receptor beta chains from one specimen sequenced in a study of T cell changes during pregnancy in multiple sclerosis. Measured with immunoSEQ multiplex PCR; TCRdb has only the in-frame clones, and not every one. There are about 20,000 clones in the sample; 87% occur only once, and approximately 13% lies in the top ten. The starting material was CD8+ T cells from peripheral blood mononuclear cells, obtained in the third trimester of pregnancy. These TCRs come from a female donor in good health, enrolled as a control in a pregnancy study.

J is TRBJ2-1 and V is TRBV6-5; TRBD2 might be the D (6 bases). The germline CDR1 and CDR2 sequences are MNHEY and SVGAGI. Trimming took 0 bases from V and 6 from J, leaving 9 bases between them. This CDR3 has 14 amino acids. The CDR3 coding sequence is TGTGCCAGCAGTTACTCCATTAGCGGCAATGAGCAGTTCTTC. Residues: CASSYSISGNEQFF.

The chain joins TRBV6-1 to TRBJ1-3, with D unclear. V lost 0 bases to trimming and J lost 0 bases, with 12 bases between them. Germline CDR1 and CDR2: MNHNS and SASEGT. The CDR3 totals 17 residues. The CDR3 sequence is CASSEAFRTYSGNTIYF. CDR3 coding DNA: TGTGCCAGCAGTGAAGCGTTCCGAACCTACTCTGGAAACACCATATATTTT.

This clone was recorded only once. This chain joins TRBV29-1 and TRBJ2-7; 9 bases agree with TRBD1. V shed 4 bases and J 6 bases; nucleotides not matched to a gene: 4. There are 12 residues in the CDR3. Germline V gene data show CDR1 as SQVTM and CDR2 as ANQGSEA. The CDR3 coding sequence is TGCAGCGTTGCCGGGACAGGGTTCGAGCAGTACTTC. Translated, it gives CSVAGTGFEQYF.

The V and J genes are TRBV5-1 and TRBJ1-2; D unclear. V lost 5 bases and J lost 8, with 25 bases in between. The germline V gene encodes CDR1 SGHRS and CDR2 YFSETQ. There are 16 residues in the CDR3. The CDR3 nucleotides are TGCGCCAGCAGACAATACACCGGTTTAGAACTATGGGGCTACACCTTC. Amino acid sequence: CASRQYTGLELWGYTF.

This CDR3 reads CASSVGEADTQYF. The CDR3 bases are TGTGCCAGCAGTGTGGGCGAAGCAGATACGCAGTATTTT. The chain couples TRBV6-4 to TRBJ2-3; D remains unclear. The CDR3 length is 13 residues. The V gene lost 4 bases and the J gene lost 4 bases, with 9 bases spanning the gap. From germline, CDR1 is MRHNA and CDR2 SNTAGT.

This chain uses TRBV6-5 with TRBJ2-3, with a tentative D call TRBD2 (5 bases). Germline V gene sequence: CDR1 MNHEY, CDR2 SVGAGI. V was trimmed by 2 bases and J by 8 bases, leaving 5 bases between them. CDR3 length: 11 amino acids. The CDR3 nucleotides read TGTGCCAGCAGTTACGAGGGTACGCAGTATTTT. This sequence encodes CASSYEGTQYF.

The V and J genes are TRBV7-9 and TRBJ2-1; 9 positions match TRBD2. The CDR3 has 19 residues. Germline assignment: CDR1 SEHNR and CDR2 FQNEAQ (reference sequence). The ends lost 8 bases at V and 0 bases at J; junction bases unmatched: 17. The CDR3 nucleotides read TGTGCCAGCTGGAATAGCGGGAGTTCAACCCCGAGCTCCTACAATGAGCAGTTCTTC. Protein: CASWNSGSSTPSSYNEQFF.

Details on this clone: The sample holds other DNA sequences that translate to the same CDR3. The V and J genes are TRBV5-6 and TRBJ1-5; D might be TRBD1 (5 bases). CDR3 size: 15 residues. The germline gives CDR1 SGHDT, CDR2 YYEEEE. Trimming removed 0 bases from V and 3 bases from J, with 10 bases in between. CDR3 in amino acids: CASSLAGGSNQPQHF. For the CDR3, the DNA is TGTGCCAGCAGCTTGGCTGGGGGGTCCAATCAGCCCCAGCATTTT.

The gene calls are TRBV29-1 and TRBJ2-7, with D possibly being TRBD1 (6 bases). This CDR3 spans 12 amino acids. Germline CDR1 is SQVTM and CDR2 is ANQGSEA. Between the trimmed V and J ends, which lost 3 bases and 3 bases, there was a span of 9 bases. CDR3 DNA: TGCAGCGTTGATGCAGGGGTCTACGAGCAGTACTTC. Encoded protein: CSVDAGVYEQYF.

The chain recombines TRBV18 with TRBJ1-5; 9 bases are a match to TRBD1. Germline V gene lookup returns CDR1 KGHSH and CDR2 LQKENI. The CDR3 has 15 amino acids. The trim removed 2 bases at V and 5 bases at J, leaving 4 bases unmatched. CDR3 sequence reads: CASSPSGTGYQPQHF. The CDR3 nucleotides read TGTGCCAGCTCACCATCGGGGACAGGGTATCAGCCCCAGCATTTT. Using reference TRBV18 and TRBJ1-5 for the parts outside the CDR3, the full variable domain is NAGVMQNPRHLVRRRGQEARLRCSPMKGHSHVYWYRQLPEEGLKFMVYLQKENIIDESGMPKERFSAEFPKEGPSILRIQQVVRGDSAAYFCASSPSGTGYQPQHFGDGTRLSIL.